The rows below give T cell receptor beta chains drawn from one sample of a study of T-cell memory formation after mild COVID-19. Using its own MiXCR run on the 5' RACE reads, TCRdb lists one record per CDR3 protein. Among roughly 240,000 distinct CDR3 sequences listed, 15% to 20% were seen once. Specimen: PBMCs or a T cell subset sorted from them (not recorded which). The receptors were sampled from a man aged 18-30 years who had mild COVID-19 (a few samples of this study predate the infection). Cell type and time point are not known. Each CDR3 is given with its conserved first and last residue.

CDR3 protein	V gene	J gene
CASSYGRENYGYTF	TRBV6-2/TRBV6-3	TRBJ1-2
CASSFTGTNEKLFF	TRBV7-9	TRBJ1-4
CASSLDGASEQYF	TRBV7-2	TRBJ2-7
CSARDPRISSYNEQFF	TRBV20-1	TRBJ2-1
CVIGTVNEAFF	TRBV28	TRBJ1-1
CASSDIGDSHEQYF	TRBV6-4	TRBJ2-7
CASTIMETQYF	TRBV2	TRBJ2-5
CASSQDRTVSDTQYF	TRBV4-3	TRBJ2-3
CASSGKPKEKLFF	TRBV4-1	TRBJ1-4
CASSKCLGQMNTGELFF	TRBV21-1	TRBJ2-2
CSAREVGRNEQFF	TRBV20-1	TRBJ2-1
CASSFGLAGFETQYF	TRBV11-2	TRBJ2-5
CASRAWTGGPTEYNEQFF	TRBV2	TRBJ2-1
CASSPGQPKAYF	TRBV6-2/TRBV6-3	TRBJ2-7
CASCEPGQGAYTDTQYF	TRBV12-3/TRBV12-4	TRBJ2-3
CASSLSDRTGNQPQHF	TRBV12-3/TRBV12-4	TRBJ1-5
CANMWDSTDTQYF	TRBV6-6	TRBJ2-3
CASSTTRGSNEQFF	TRBV18	TRBJ2-1
CASSPFSSTDTQYF	TRBV7-2	TRBJ2-3
CASSFRTGRSADTQYF	TRBV7-9	TRBJ2-3
CSALLAGTSTDTQYF	TRBV20-1	TRBJ2-3
CASSRGLRDATDTQYF	TRBV19	TRBJ2-3
CASSLFKRGAETQYF	TRBV7-2	TRBJ2-5
CASGPPGAQPQHF	TRBV3-1	TRBJ1-5
CASRRGETQYF	TRBV6-1	TRBJ2-5
CASSLGLARGETQYF	TRBV2	TRBJ2-5
CASSLAYASEQYF	TRBV5-1	TRBJ2-7
CASSQPRGRTNTGELFF	TRBV3-1	TRBJ2-2
CASSPRAGTVDTQYF	TRBV7-3	TRBJ2-3
CSANRGLAKNIQYF	TRBV20-1	TRBJ2-4
CASSTHRTVNTEAFF	TRBV6-2/TRBV6-3	TRBJ1-1
CASSPRTGTGISTATEAFF	TRBV18	TRBJ1-1
CSASERGYTDTQYF	TRBV20-1	TRBJ2-3
CASSQRGGLGEQFF	TRBV6-1	TRBJ2-1
CASSLNANGADTQYF	TRBV7-9	TRBJ2-3
CASSPHWGLGTEAFF	TRBV12-3/TRBV12-4	TRBJ1-1
CASSVQGADTQYF	TRBV7-9	TRBJ2-3
CASSPRLAGSALNGEQFF	TRBV11-2	TRBJ2-1